Listed here are 25 T cell receptor beta chains from one sample, sequenced in a study of cytomegalovirus exposure and HLA in healthy donors (dated by TCRdb to 2016 to 2017). Library preparation employed the immunoSEQ multiplex PCR assay. A mixture of 60 forward primers for TCR Vbeta segments and 13 reverse primers for TCR Jbeta segments was used in the multiplex PCR. TCRdb re-hosts the immuneACCESS table, in-frame sequences only. Its copies lack some clones; in the studies checked, an unresolved V gene accounts for under half of them, and the cause for the rest is not known. The sample table holds roughly 120,000 clones, of which more than 70% were seen once. The leading ten clones occupy more than 15% of the sample. Sequenced input: PBMCs. The receptors were sampled from a man in his fifties in good health and CMV-seropositive.

The rearrangement uses TRBV2 and TRBJ2-2; 7 positions match TRBD1. Per the germline V gene, CDR1 is SNHLY and CDR2 is FYNNEI. With V trimmed by 10 bases and J by 2 bases, 7 bases remained unmatched. CDR3 length: 14 residues. CDR3: CANSRDSNTGELFF. The CDR3, as DNA: TGTGCCAACAGCCGGGACAGCAACACCGGGGAGCTGTTTTTT. Variable domain in full (rest from reference TRBV2 and TRBJ2-2): EPEVTQTPSHQVTQMGQEVILRCVPISNHLYFYWYRQILGQKVEFLVSFYNNEISEKSEIFDDQFSVERPDGSNFTLKIRSTKLEDSAMYFCANSRDSNTGELFFGEGSRLTVL.

The chain uses TRBV7-9 and TRBJ2-5; D is perhaps TRBD2 (6 bases). The CDR3 sequence is 14 residues long. Trimming took off 6 bases at V and 7 bases at J, with 18 bases between the two ends. Germline CDR1 SEHNR, CDR2 FQNEAQ (reference sequence). CDR3 sequence (DNA): TGTGCCAGCAGGTCGGGACTCTCCGAGGGGACCCAGTACTTC. This translates into CASRSGLSEGTQYF.

This clone was observed a handful of times. This chain joins TRBV2 and TRBJ1-2; no reliable D call. V dropped 6 bases and J dropped 2 bases, with 19 bases sitting between them. The CDR3 length is 16 residues. Germline V gene data show CDR1 as SNHLY and CDR2 as FYNNEI. The chain's CDR3 is CASRDGLQALNYGYTF. Here the CDR3 DNA reads TGTGCCAGCAGGGACGGACTGCAAGCACTCAACTATGGCTACACCTTC.

This chain joins TRBV5-8 and TRBJ2-3, with 7 nucleotides matching TRBD2. Trimming cost V 0 bases and J 3 bases; bases outside gene matches: 4. The CDR3 has 15 amino acids. Germline V lookup: CDR1 SGHTS, CDR2 YDEGEE. The CDR3 nucleotides are TGTGCCAGCAGCTTGGTAGCTAGCGGAACAGATACGCAGTATTTT. Protein: CASSLVASGTDTQYF.

This clone was counted a single time. The rearrangement links TRBV27 to TRBJ2-2, with D tentatively TRBD2 (6 bases). Germline CDR1 MNHEY, CDR2 SMNVEV (reference sequence). The length of the CDR3 is 15 residues. With 2 bases removed from V and 4 bases from J, the gap between germline ends came to 11 bases. CDR3 sequence: CASSLGGAPTGELFF. Here the CDR3 DNA reads TGTGCCAGCAGTTTAGGAGGGGCACCCACCGGGGAGCTGTTTTTT.

This sequence joins TRBV4-2 and TRBJ1-3, with TRBD1 matching 8 bases. V gave up 0 bases and J gave up 4 bases; unmatched junction bases: 8. This CDR3 has 17 residues. Germline V gene sequence: CDR1 LGHNA, CDR2 YNFKEQ. The CDR3 DNA reads as TGTGCCAGCAGCCAAGACAGGCAGGGGGCCCTGGGAAACACCATATATTTT. Its translation: CASSQDRQGALGNTIYF.

The chain employs TRBV29-1 and TRBJ2-7; 7 bases align to TRBD2. The CDR3 covers 16 residues. Per germline, CDR1 SQVTM and CDR2 ANQGSEA. With 5 bases clipped from V and 2 bases from J, the junction kept 15 bases outside the gene matches. The CDR3, as DNA: TGCAGCGTTCGGGGGATTAGCGGGCCCACGCCCTACGAGCAGTACTTC. It is translated as CSVRGISGPTPYEQYF.

The chain is built from TRBV11-2 and TRBJ2-5, with TRBD2 matching over 11 bases. Germline V gene lookup returns CDR1 SGHAT and CDR2 FQNNGV. CDR3 length: 17 amino acids. With 5 bases clipped from V and 2 bases from J, the junction kept 10 bases outside the gene matches. The CDR3 loop is CASSLSLTSGAQETQYF. Written as DNA, the CDR3 is TGTGCCAGCAGCCTCAGCCTGACTAGCGGGGCGCAAGAGACCCAGTACTTC. Full variable domain (rest looked up from reference TRBV11-2 and TRBJ2-5): EAGVAQSPRYKIIEKRQSVAFWCNPISGHATLYWYQQILGQGPKLLIQFQNNGVVDDSQLPKDRFSAERLKGVDSTLKIQPAKLEDSAVYLCASSLSLTSGAQETQYFGPGTRLLVL.

The gene calls are TRBV9 and TRBJ2-5; maybe TRBD1 (5 bases). Trimming cost V 5 bases and J 1 base, with 15 bases left between them. This CDR3 is 15 amino acids long. Germline assignment: CDR1 SGDLS and CDR2 YYNGEE. The CDR3 region is CASSPTASSQETQYF. The CDR3 DNA follows: TGTGCCAGCAGTCCGACAGCCTCCTCCCAAGAGACCCAGTACTTC.

This sequence joins TRBV7-2 and TRBJ1-2; weak D call: TRBD1 (5 bases). Germline V CDR1 and CDR2: SGHTA, FQGNSA. This CDR3 has 14 amino acids. The V gene lost 5 bases and the J gene lost 0 bases, with 10 bases spanning the gap. The CDR3 spells CASSDPGANYGYTF. The CDR3 coding sequence is TGTGCCAGCAGCGACCCGGGGGCTAACTATGGCTACACCTTC. Filled out from reference TRBV7-2 and TRBJ1-2, the complete variable domain reads GAGVSQSPSNKVTEKGKDVELRCDPISGHTALYWYRQSLGQGLEFLIYFQGNSAPDKSGLPSDRFSAERTGGSVSTLTIQRTQQEDSAVYLCASSDPGANYGYTFGSGTRLTVV.

The chain joins TRBV29-1 to TRBJ2-1; tentatively, D is TRBD2 (6 bases). V was trimmed by 5 bases and J by 0 bases, leaving 14 bases between them. From germline, CDR1 is SQVTM and CDR2 ANQGSEA. The CDR3 totals 15 residues. CDR3 DNA: TGCAGCGTTTCCACGGGACTTAGCTCCTACAATGAGCAGTTCTTC. It translates to CSVSTGLSSYNEQFF.

The chain links TRBV9 to TRBJ2-3, with unresolved D. The CDR3 runs to 17 residues. The germline V gene encodes CDR1 SGDLS and CDR2 YYNGEE. The germline V and J ends were trimmed by 0 bases and 2 bases, with 16 bases remaining between them. CDR3 DNA sequence: TGTGCCAGCAGCGTAGCCCGAGGCCCCTTTAACACAGATACGCAGTATTTT. Protein sequence: CASSVARGPFNTDTQYF.

The DNA of the CDR3 is TGTGCCAGCAGTCGTGGCGGACAAGCCAAAAACATTCAGTACTTC. It specifies CASSRGGQAKNIQYF. V gene TRBV14 combines with J gene TRBJ2-4; D is perhaps TRBD1 (5 bases). Trimming stripped 6 bases from V and 0 bases from J, with 12 bases between. Germline lookup yields CDR1 SGHDN and CDR2 FVKESK. The CDR3 sequence is 15 residues long. The full variable domain, in which reference TRBV14 and TRBJ2-4 provide the parts outside the CDR3, is EAGVTQFPSHSVIEKGQTVTLRCDPISGHDNLYWYRRVMGKEIKFLLHFVKESKQDESGMPNNRFLAERTGGTYSTLKVQPAELEDSGVYFCASSRGGQAKNIQYFGAGTRLSVL.

This sequence joins TRBV27 and TRBJ2-3; 7 nucleotides line up with TRBD2. Germline lookup yields CDR1 MNHEY and CDR2 SMNVEV (reference sequence). This CDR3 is 14 amino acids long. J was trimmed by 5 bases and V by 3 bases; bases with no gene match: 5. Here the CDR3 reads CASSFGGRVDTQYF. CDR3 DNA: TGTGCCAGCAGTTTCGGGGGGAGGGTAGATACGCAGTATTTT.

V is TRBV4-1 and J is TRBJ1-1, with no clear D. Germline values: CDR1 MGHRA, CDR2 YSYEKL. This CDR3 is 13 amino acids long. V lost 3 bases and J lost 1, with 6 bases in between. CDR3: CASSQARNTEAFF. CDR3 nucleotide sequence: TGCGCCAGCAGCCAGGCTAGGAACACTGAAGCTTTCTTT.

This chain connects TRBV9 to TRBJ1-1; 8 bases align to TRBD1. The CDR3 totals 17 residues. With V trimmed by 2 bases and J by 0 bases, 9 bases remained unmatched. Germline CDR1 and CDR2: SGDLS and YYNGEE. CDR3 bases: TGTGCCAGCAGCGTTGGGACAGGTGCCTTGATGAACACTGAAGCTTTCTTT. Translation: CASSVGTGALMNTEAFF.

The chain couples TRBV5-1 to TRBJ1-5; 8 positions agree with TRBD1. The CDR3 is 14 amino acids. Unmatched junction bases numbered 8, after V lost 5 bases and J lost 7 bases. Germline CDR1 reads SGHRS; CDR2 reads YFSETQ. CDR3 nucleotides: TGCGCCAGCAGTCCGACAGGGGATAGACAGCCCCAGCATTTT. It codes for CASSPTGDRQPQHF.

The V and J genes are TRBV5-4 and TRBJ2-5, with D perhaps TRBD2 (6 bases). Per germline, CDR1 SGHNT and CDR2 YYREEE (reference sequence). V lost 2 bases and J 2 bases, leaving 10 bases between the germline ends. This CDR3 comprises 14 residues. CDR3 in amino acids: CASSFSGRQETQYF. CDR3 nucleotide sequence: TGTGCCAGCAGCTTCTCCGGGAGACAAGAGACCCAGTACTTC.

The gene calls are TRBV11-2 and TRBJ1-4; unclear D gene. Trimming cost V 5 bases and J 0 bases, with 7 bases left between them. The CDR3 loop spans 14 amino acids. Germline CDR1 reads SGHAT; CDR2 reads FQNNGV. The CDR3 DNA is TGTGCCAGCAGCCCACAGCCAACTAATGAAAAACTGTTTTTT. This codes for CASSPQPTNEKLFF.

The V call is TRBV5-1, the J call TRBJ2-3; D possibly corresponds to TRBD1 (6 bases). Trimming pared 4 bases from V and 6 bases from J, leaving 18 bases between. The CDR3 has 15 amino acids. Germline CDR1 is SGHRS and CDR2 is YFSETQ. CDR3 in amino acids: CASSPQGAPRDTQYF. CDR3 sequence (DNA): TGCGCCAGCAGCCCACAGGGCGCCCCACGGGATACGCAGTATTTT.

For the CDR3, the DNA is TGTGCCAGCCTCCGGGACAGGTGGGAAAAACTGTTTTTT. Translation gives CASLRDRWEKLFF. This sequence joins TRBV6-6 and TRBJ1-4; 8 bases line up with TRBD1. After removal of 8 bases from V and 8 bases from J, the junction contained 7 bases not matched to a gene. The CDR3 runs 13 residues. The germline V gene has CDR1 MNHNY and CDR2 SVGAGI (reference sequence).

The rearrangement joins TRBV19 to TRBJ2-5; 7 bases match TRBD2. CDR3 length: 16 amino acids. CDR1 is LNHDA and CDR2 is SQIVND in the germline V gene (reference sequence). Germline trimming cut 1 base from V and 0 bases from J; bases unmatched to any gene: 5. For the CDR3, the DNA is TGTGCCAGTAGTATAGTTGCGGGGGAGTACCAAGAGACCCAGTACTTC. It codes for CASSIVAGEYQETQYF.

The genes are TRBV28 and TRBJ2-7; TRBD1 matches at 9 bases. The CDR3 covers 15 residues. Germline CDR1 is MDHEN and CDR2 is SYDVKM. The J segment lost 0 bases and the V segment lost 8 bases, leaving 8 bases of the junction unmatched. The CDR3 DNA follows: TGTGCCAGCGGGGGACAGGGCCTTCCCTCCTACGAGCAGTACTTC. Translated: CASGGQGLPSYEQYF.

The V and J genes are TRBV28 and TRBJ1-4, with TRBD1 as a possible D gene (5 bases). This CDR3 contains 13 residues. Germline CDR1 is MDHEN and CDR2 is SYDVKM. CDR3 in amino acids: CASGAQRAEKLFF. DNA for the CDR3: TGTGCAAGCGGGGCTCAACGGGCGGAAAAACTGTTTTTT.

The V call is TRBV11-2, the J call TRBJ1-6, with TRBD1 identical over 7 bases. The V and J ends lost 1 base and 4 bases, in that order; junction bases with no gene match: 7. This CDR3 spans 17 amino acids. The germline gives CDR1 SGHAT, CDR2 FQNNGV. CDR3 sequence: CASSLASGGTYNSPLHF. CDR3 bases: TGTGCCAGCAGCTTAGCTTCAGGGGGGACGTATAATTCACCCCTCCACTTT.